The entry below gives a single TCR beta chain sequence along with its context. Its cognate antigen is unknown. This sample is part of a study of multiple sclerosis patients with progressive multifocal leukoencephalopathy. Points from the study as a whole: The findings' link to JC virus versus immunocompromise remained uncertain. In most PML patients, TRB repertoires appeared less diverse by entropy.

Germline trimming cut 6 bases from V and 4 bases from J; bases unmatched to any gene: 14. Germline values: CDR1 LNHDA, CDR2 SQIVND (reference sequence). The CDR3 length is 16 residues. Time point noted: roughly 12 months of natalizumab therapy. Samples T1 and T2 were drawn at 6 and 12 months of therapy, respectively. Every PCR reaction included synthetic inline CDR3 controls for all V-J pairings. Here immunoSEQ multiplex PCR was the method, and the copy in TCRdb shows in-frame clones only, minus some. The table records under 30,000 clones, around 90% of them present only once. The chain uses TRBV19 and TRBJ2-7; 8 nucleotides match TRBD1. The sample was PBMCs, taken from a patient treated with natalizumab. This receptor was obtained from a human donor with multiple sclerosis. The CDR3 DNA is TGTGCCAGTAGCGCTGACAGGGGAGAATTTGCTTACGAGCAGTACTTC. It yields the protein CASSADRGEFAYEQYF.